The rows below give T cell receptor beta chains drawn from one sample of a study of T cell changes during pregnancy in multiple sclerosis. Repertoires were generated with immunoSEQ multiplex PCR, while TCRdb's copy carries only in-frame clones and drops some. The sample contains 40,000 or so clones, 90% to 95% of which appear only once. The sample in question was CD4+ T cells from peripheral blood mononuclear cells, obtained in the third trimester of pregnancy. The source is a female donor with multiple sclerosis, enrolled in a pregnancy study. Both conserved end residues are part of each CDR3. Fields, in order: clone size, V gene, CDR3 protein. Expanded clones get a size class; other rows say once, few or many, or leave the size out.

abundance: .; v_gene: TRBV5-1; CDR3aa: CASSLGRGAGTEAFF
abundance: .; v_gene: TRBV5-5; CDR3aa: CASSSWQGQPQHF
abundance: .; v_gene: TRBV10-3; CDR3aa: CAISELPGQQSFANYGYTF
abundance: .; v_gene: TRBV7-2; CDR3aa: CASSPQGGATEAFF
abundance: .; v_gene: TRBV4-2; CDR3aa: CASSQGLEETQYF
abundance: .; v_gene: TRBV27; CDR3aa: CASRDRVHEQYF
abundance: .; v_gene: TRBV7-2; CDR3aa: CASSSIQGYTF
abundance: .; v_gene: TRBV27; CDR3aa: CASSWGGLTVYEQYF
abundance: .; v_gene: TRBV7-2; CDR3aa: CASSSQGVGRGDTQYF
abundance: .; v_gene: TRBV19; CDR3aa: CASSALGASYGYTF
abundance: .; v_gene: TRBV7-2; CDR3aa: CASSQTGPTQYF
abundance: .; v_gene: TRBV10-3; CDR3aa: CAIKSTGERTGELFF
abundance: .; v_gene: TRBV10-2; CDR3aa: CASLGGREGRFNEQFF
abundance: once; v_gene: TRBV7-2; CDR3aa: CASSLVPGGRDEQFF
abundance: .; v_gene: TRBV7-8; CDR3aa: CASSLPGHLSSYNSPLHF
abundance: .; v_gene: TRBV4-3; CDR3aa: CASSQDFGAGGIGTNEKLFF
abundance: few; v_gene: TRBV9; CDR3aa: CASSRRGLGYTF
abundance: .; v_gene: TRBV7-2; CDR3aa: CASSAPSGRTDTQYF
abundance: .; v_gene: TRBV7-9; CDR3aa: CASSLELAVYNEQFF
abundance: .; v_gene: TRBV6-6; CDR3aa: CASSYQGAAYNEQFF
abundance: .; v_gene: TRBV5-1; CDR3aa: CASSPRDRGNTEAFF
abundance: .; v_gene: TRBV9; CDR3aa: CASSAQGGGVYGYTF
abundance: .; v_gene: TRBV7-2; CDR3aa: CASSLHGGSNQPQHF
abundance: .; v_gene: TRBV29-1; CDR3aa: CSVDWGGNTEAFF
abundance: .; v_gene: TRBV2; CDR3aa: CASRGAAITDTQYF
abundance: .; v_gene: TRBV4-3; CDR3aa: CASSQDQGQGDYGYTF
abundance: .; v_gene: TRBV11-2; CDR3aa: CASSLTEVGGYTF
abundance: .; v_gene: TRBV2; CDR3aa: CASSEVPGLASHEQFF
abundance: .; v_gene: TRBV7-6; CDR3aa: CASSLAEETQYF
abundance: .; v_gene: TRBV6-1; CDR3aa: CASSVETGIGEQYF
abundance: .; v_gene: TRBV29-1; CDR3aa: CSALTAGGYEQYF
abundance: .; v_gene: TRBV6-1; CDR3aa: CASSRDRNNEKLFF
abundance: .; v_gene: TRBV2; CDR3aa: CASRNLGTAYNEQFF
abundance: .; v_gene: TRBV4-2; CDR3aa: CASSRTGSSGNTIYF
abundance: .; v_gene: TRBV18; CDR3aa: CASSTSGGFYEQYF
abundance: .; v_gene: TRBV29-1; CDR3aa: CSVGQGISYNEQFF
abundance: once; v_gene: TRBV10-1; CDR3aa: CASHIAGGQADTQYF
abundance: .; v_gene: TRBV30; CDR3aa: CAWSVGLWNYEQYF
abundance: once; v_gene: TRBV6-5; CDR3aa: CASSSAAGTRPQHF
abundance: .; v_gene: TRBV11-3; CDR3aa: CASSLDGGAGELFF
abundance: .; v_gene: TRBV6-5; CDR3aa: CATTGGIGDTQYF
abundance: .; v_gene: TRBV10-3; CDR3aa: CAISSGGSQPQHF
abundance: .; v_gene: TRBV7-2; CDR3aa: CASSQGRVAEAFF
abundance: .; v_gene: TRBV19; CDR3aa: CASSPTGRTLGSPLHF
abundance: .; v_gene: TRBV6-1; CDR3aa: CAIGQNNQPQHF
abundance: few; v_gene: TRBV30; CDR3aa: CAWVTGTGNTEAFF
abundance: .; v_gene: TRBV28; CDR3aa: CASSLRQGAGTGELFF
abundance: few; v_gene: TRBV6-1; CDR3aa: CASSETAGYGYTF
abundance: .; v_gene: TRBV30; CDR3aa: CAWSPGQSYGYTF
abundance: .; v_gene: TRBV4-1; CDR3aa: CASSQGDSSTDTQYF
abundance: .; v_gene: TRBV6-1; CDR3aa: CASFHYEQYF
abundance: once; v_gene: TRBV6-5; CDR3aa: CASSYGQNTYQETQYF
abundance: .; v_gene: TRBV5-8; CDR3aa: CASSPLVQGEAFF
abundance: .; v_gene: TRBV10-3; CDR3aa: CAISESTTGHRLSYTF
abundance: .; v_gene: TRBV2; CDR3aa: CASSEWSQGRSNQPQHF
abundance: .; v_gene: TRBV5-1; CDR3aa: CASSSSTGYTQYF
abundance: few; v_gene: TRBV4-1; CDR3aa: CASSHADRSNTEAFF
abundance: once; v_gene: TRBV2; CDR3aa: CASILRGQEGKLFF